Detailed here is one T cell receptor beta chain. The data stem from a study of blood T cell repertoires in COVID-19. Germline V gives CDR1 MNHEY, CDR2 SVGAGI. CDR3 length: 14 amino acids. V was clipped by 8 bases and J by 6 bases; unmatched bases: 7. Data came from immunoSEQ multiplex PCR; TCRdb stores just in-frame clones and leaves some out. Of 260,000 or so clones listed, around four fifths are singletons. The receptor's source is a man aged 80 or over with acute or convalescent COVID-19. Sequenced sample: peripheral blood. This chain uses TRBV6-5 with TRBJ1-6, with TRBD1 matching over 7 bases. The CDR3 region is CASLGQRFNSPLHF. As DNA, the CDR3 is TGTGCCAGCCTGGGACAGAGATTTAATTCACCCCTCCACTTT.